This TCR beta chain was retrieved from a study of blood T cells in healthy people across ages. The study's findings and limits: Greater diversity and more naive CD4+ cells were seen in long-lived donors than in aged donors.

The CDR3 consists of 14 residues. Losses at the gene ends were 7 bases for V and 5 bases for J; bases not matched to a gene: 13. Germline assignment: CDR1 SQVTM and CDR2 ANQGSEA. Primers used in a second PCR of about 7 to 12 cycles were a sample-barcoded 5' primer and a J-beta primer mix. TCRdb reprocessed the 5' RACE reads via MiXCR and lists one record per CDR3 protein. The sample lists hundreds of thousands of distinct CDR3 sequences; 45% to 70% were seen once. As for this clonotype: Its antigen is as yet unknown.

The chain uses TRBV29-1 and TRBJ2-7; 8 nucleotides match TRBD2. Sequencing was carried out using blood. The receptor comes from a man between 40 and 49 years old in good health. CDR3 sequence: CSASPRGVSNEQYF. The CDR3 nucleotides are TGCAGCGCCTCTCCGCGGGGGGTTAGCAACGAGCAGTACTTC.